This TCR beta chain stems from a study of circulating CD8 cells and anti-PD-1 response in melanoma. Study-level information: Complete or partial response defined responders; stable or progressive disease, non-responders.

CDR1 is MDHEN and CDR2 is SYDVKM in the germline V gene. The CDR3 has 15 amino acids. The V end lost 3 bases, the J end lost 2 bases, and 14 bases lay between the germline ends. Live CD3+CD8+TCRalphabeta+ cells were sorted into four subsets by PD-1 and/or TIGIT. Overall study findings and caveats: No tumor material was available, so peptide assays assessed reactivity.

TCR libraries were prepared from about 16 ng of total RNA with the QIAseq Immune Repertoire TCR panel. Using its own MiXCR run on the reads, TCRdb lists one record per CDR3 protein. The sample contains 600 to 700 distinct CDR3 sequences, 3.8% of which appear only once. The table lists this clonotype with a few counts. The antigen remains unidentified. Material: CD8+ T cells from PBMCs, obtained at baseline or after one month of anti-PD-1 therapy (not recorded which). This receptor was taken from a human donor with melanoma. This chain connects TRBV28 to TRBJ2-7; D unclear. The CDR3 DNA sequence: TGTGCCAGCAGTTTCGTCGGGTGGGAACCCTACGAGCAGTACTTC. Amino acid sequence: CASSFVGWEPYEQYF.